The rows below give T cell receptor beta chains drawn from one sample of a study of response to subunit inactivated influenza vaccine. TCRdb processed the RT-PCR reads anew with MiXCR; each CDR3 protein has one entry. The data contain 860,000 or so distinct CDR3 sequences, around 20% of them singletons. This specimen consisted of PBMCs from blood, obtained more than 4 days after vaccination. These receptors all come from a man in his fifties or sixties who received an inactivated influenza vaccine. Each CDR3 is given with its conserved first and last residue. D genes are given only for firm matches. Rows give clone size only sometimes, using once, few, many, or a class for an expanded clone.

v_call	d_call	clone_size	j_call	cdr3_nt	cdr3_aa
TRBV10-3	-	-	TRBJ2-3	TGTGCCATCAGGCAGACAGGTTCTAGCACAGATACGCAGTATTTT	CAIRQTGSSTDTQYF
TRBV30	-	-	TRBJ2-2	TGTGCCTGGAGTGTACAATACGGGGAGCTGTTTTTT	CAWSVQYGELFF
TRBV7-9	-	-	TRBJ2-3	TGTGCCAGCAGCACCCCGGGACATCCCACAGATACGCAGTATTTT	CASSTPGHPTDTQYF
TRBV29-1	-	-	TRBJ2-6	TGCAGCGTTCGCATCTCTGGGGCCAACGTCCTGACTTTC	CSVRISGANVLTF
TRBV7-9	-	-	TRBJ2-3	TGTGCCAGCAGCCTCGAGCAGGGGTCACATACGCAGTATTTT	CASSLEQGSHTQYF
TRBV7-2	-	-	TRBJ2-5	TGTGCCAGCAGCTTAGGGCAGGTCGGCGGGCAAGAGACCCAGTACTTC	CASSLGQVGGQETQYF
TRBV10-3	TRBD2	-	TRBJ2-3	TGTGCCATCAGTGAAACTCCGGGACTAGCGGGAGAGGATACGCAGTATTTT	CAISETPGLAGEDTQYF
TRBV6-5	TRBD2	many	TRBJ2-1	TGTGCCAGCAGACACTCTTGGCGGGGGGGGACCTACAATGAGCAGTTCTTC	CASRHSWRGGTYNEQFF
TRBV15	TRBD2	few	TRBJ2-1	TGTGCCACCAGCAGAGATCCCGGGACTAGCGCTTACAATGAGCAGTTCTTC	CATSRDPGTSAYNEQFF
TRBV27	TRBD2	few	TRBJ2-3	TGTGCCAGCAGTTTATCCCGACTAGCGGGGGGGCATGATACGCAGTATTTT	CASSLSRLAGGHDTQYF